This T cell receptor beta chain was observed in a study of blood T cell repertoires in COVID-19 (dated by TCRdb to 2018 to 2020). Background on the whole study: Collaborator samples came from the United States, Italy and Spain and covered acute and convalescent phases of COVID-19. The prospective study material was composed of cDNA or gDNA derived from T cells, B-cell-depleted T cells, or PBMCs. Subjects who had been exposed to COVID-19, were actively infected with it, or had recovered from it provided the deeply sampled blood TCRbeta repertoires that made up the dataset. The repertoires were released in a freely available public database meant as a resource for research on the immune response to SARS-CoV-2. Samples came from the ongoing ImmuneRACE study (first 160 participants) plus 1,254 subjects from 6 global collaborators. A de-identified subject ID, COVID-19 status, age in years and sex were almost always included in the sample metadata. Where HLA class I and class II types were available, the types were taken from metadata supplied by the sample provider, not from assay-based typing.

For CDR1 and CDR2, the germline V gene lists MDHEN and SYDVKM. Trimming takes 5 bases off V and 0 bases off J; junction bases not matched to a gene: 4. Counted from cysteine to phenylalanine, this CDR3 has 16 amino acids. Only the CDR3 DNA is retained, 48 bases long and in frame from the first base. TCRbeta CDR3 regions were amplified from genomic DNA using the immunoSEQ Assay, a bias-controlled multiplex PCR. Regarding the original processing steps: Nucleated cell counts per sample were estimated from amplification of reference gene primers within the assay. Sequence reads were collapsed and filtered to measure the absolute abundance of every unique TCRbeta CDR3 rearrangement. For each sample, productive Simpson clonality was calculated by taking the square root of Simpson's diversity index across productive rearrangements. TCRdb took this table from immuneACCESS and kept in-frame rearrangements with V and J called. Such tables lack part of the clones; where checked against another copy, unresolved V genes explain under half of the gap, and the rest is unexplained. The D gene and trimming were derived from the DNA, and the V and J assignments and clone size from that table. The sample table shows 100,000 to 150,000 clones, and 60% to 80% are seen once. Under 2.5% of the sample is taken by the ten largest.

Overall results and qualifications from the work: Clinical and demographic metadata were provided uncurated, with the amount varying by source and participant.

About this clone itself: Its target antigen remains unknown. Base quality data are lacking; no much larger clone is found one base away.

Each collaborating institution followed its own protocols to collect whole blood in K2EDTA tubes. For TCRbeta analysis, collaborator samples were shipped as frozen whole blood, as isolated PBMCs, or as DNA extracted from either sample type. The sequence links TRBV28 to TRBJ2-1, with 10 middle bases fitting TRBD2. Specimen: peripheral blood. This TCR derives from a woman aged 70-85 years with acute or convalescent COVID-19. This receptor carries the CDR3 CASSGEREGSYNEQFF. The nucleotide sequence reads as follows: TGTGCCAGCAGTGGAGAGCGGGAGGGCTCCTACAATGAGCAGTTCTTC.